A selection of T cell receptor beta chains follows, all from one sample in a study of cytomegalovirus exposure and HLA in healthy donors. Using immunoSEQ multiplex PCR, the repertoire was profiled, and TCRdb retains in-frame clones only, with some absent. The data show some 90,000 clones, 82% seen once. Sequencing was done on a sample of PBMCs. The receptors originated from a man aged 45-65 years in good health and CMV-seronegative. The CDR3 runs from the conserved cysteine through the conserved F or W. Fields, in order: clone size, V gene, J gene, D gene, CDR3 DNA, CDR3 protein. The D gene is left open where the match is weak. Part of the rows lack a size; the others show once, few, many or a class for expanded clones.

once	TRBV18	TRBJ2-3	NA	TGTGCCAGCTCACCACCTATTAACACAGATACGCAGTATTTT	CASSPPINTDTQYF
NA	TRBV7-3	TRBJ1-2	NA	TGTGCCAGCAGCTTAACGAGGGTGGGGGGCTACACCTTC	CASSLTRVGGYTF
NA	TRBV29-1	TRBJ1-3	NA	TGCAGCATCAGTAGTGCAGGGTCTGGAAACACCATATATTTT	CSISSAGSGNTIYF
NA	TRBV2	TRBJ2-7	TRBD1	TGTGCCAGCAGTGAGGTCGGGACAGGGGCAAACGAGCAGTACTTC	CASSEVGTGANEQYF
NA	TRBV19	TRBJ1-5	NA	TGTGCCAGTAGTGACATGATGACAGTTTCTAGCAATCAGCCCCAGCATTTT	CASSDMMTVSSNQPQHF
NA	TRBV5-8	TRBJ1-3	NA	TGTGCCAGCAGCTTGGGACCAGGGGTCGGAAACACCATATATTTT	CASSLGPGVGNTIYF
NA	TRBV6-6	TRBJ1-4	NA	TGTGCCAGCAGGCTAGGGACAAATGAGAATGAAAAACTGTTTTTT	CASRLGTNENEKLFF
NA	TRBV18	TRBJ2-7	TRBD2	TGTGCCAGCTCACTAGGGACTAGCGGCGAGCAGTACTTC	CASSLGTSGEQYF
NA	TRBV6-5	TRBJ2-3	NA	TGTGCCAGCACCTCGGCGGGAGATACGCAGTATTTT	CASTSAGDTQYF
NA	TRBV27	TRBJ1-1	TRBD1	TGTGCCAGCAGTCCCTCGACAGGGGAAGTTTACACTGAAGCTTTCTTT	CASSPSTGEVYTEAFF
few	TRBV2	TRBJ1-5	NA	TGTGCCAGCAGCGCCCGGGGTAGCAATCAGCCCCAGCATTTT	CASSARGSNQPQHF
NA	TRBV7-2	TRBJ2-5	TRBD2	TGTGCCAGCAGCTTAAATGCGAGGACTAGCGGGAGGGAGACCCAGTACTTC	CASSLNARTSGRETQYF
few	TRBV19	TRBJ2-1	TRBD2	TGTGCCAGTAGTATACCCGGGACTAGCGGGCCGAAGTTCTTC	CASSIPGTSGPKFF
NA	TRBV21-1	TRBJ2-5	NA	TGTGCCAGCAGCAAAATACGAGGGACGAGGGGACAGGGGGATACGGGGACCCAGTACTTC	CASSKIRGTRGQGDTGTQYF
NA	TRBV5-6	TRBJ1-6	NA	TGTGCCAGCAGCTACCGGGACTATAATTCACCCCTCCACTTT	CASSYRDYNSPLHF
NA	TRBV19	TRBJ2-5	TRBD1	TGTGCCAGTAGGGACAGGGGTTCAGAGACCCAGTACTTC	CASRDRGSETQYF
NA	TRBV19	TRBJ1-1	NA	TGTGCCAGTAGCAACCCGCCGACAGAAGCTTTCTTT	CASSNPPTEAFF
NA	TRBV28	TRBJ2-7	NA	TGTGCCAGCAGTTTAATTGATTCCTACGAGCAGTACTTC	CASSLIDSYEQYF
NA	TRBV5-1	TRBJ2-5	TRBD1	TGCGCCAGCAGCTTGGGGGCAGGGGGCCGAGAGACCCAGTACTTC	CASSLGAGGRETQYF
NA	TRBV29-1	TRBJ1-1	TRBD1	TGCAGCGTTCTGTGGCAGGGGGGCACTGAAGCTTTCTTT	CSVLWQGGTEAFF
NA	TRBV5-6	TRBJ2-2	NA	TGTGCCAGCAGCTTGGGAGTCGCGGGCACCGGGGAGCTGTTTTTT	CASSLGVAGTGELFF
few	TRBV7-2	TRBJ2-7	NA	TGTGCCAGCAGCCCGCTAGCTGGAGGCTACGAGCAGTACTTC	CASSPLAGGYEQYF
NA	TRBV18	TRBJ1-5	NA	TGTGCCAGCTCACCACAGGGGCATAGCAATCAGCCCCAGCATTTT	CASSPQGHSNQPQHF
NA	TRBV15	TRBJ1-4	NA	TGTGCCACCAGCAGAGATGGGGGCAATGAAAAACTGTTTTTT	CATSRDGGNEKLFF
NA	TRBV10-3	TRBJ1-1	TRBD1	TGTGCCATCAGTGATCCGACAGGGGTGGTCACTGAAGCTTTCTTT	CAISDPTGVVTEAFF
NA	TRBV18	TRBJ2-3	TRBD1	TGTGCCAGCTCACGTCAGGGACAGGGGATGGATACGCAGTATTTT	CASSRQGQGMDTQYF